The rows below give T cell receptor beta chains drawn from one sample of a study of T cell responses to AZD1222 COVID-19 vaccine. Only in-frame clones appear in the TCRdb table, and some are missing; sequencing was by immunoSEQ multiplex PCR. The table includes fewer than 85,000 clones, 80% to 90% detected once. The material sequenced was peripheral blood, taken on day 0 of AZD1222 vaccination. The receptors were sampled from an adult in good health. CDR3s include the opening cysteine and the closing phenylalanine or tryptophan. D genes are given only for firm matches. Part of the rows lack a size; the others show once, few, many or a class for expanded clones.

v_gene	abundance	d_gene	CDR3aa
TRBV7-9	few	.	CASSLENYEQYF
TRBV3-1/TRBV3-2	.	.	CASSQVGAFYEQYF
TRBV28	many	.	CASSWDSIPEQFF
TRBV6-5	.	.	CASSYSVAQQETQYF
TRBV4-1	many	.	CASSQAGASEYGYTF
TRBV30	once	.	CAWSQEGVYTEAFF
TRBV4-1	few	TRBD1	CASSQTPGRGLSNEKLFF
TRBV28	.	TRBD2	CASSSRLLAGDYNEQFF
TRBV5-8	.	.	CASSSPINWAKNIQYF
TRBV5-1	.	.	CASSLTTGVNTEAFF
TRBV25-1	.	.	CASSDTGNEQYF
TRBV15	once	TRBD1	CATSRGDSASTDTQYF
TRBV4-3	.	TRBD2	CASSQDEVAGGPGTGELFF
TRBV5-6	.	.	CASSLFGVVNTGELFF
TRBV7-2	.	.	CASSPGIGSVEQFF
TRBV9	.	TRBD2	CATSGGASGANVLTF
TRBV9	.	TRBD1	CASSAGTGATYGYTF
TRBV7-2	.	.	CASSPPGNTQYF
TRBV3-1/TRBV3-2	.	.	CASSHKGLLGQYF
TRBV27	.	.	CASSLGGEAFF
TRBV9	once	.	CASTQGNTGELFF
TRBV24-1	.	TRBD1	CATSPGQGITNYGYTF
TRBV20-1	.	.	CSAIMVGEQYF
TRBV6-1	few	.	CASSEAGGPLTRWAFF
TRBV27	.	TRBD1	CASSWTGTGNTIYF
TRBV4-1	.	.	CASSPFARGQPQHF